This TCR beta chain came from a study of T cell repertoires in cytomegalovirus infection. Using its own MiXCR run on the reads, TCRdb lists one record per CDR3 protein. Among approximately 140,000 distinct CDR3 sequences listed, 5.5% to 8% were seen once. Germline CDR1 is DFQATT and CDR2 is SNEGSKA (reference sequence). This CDR3 has 14 residues. J was trimmed by 9 bases and V by 4 bases; bases with no gene match: 12. The clonotype was recovered from a human donor in good health (CMV status not recorded). Some clones in this sample may be carry-over from other donors' samples. Sequences were obtained from PBMCs. The chain has TRBV20-1 and TRBJ1-3, with TRBD1 identical over 7 bases. The DNA of the CDR3 is TGCAGTGCTATAGACAGGGACTCTGGTGGCACCATATATTTT. As protein: CSAIDRDSGGTIYF.